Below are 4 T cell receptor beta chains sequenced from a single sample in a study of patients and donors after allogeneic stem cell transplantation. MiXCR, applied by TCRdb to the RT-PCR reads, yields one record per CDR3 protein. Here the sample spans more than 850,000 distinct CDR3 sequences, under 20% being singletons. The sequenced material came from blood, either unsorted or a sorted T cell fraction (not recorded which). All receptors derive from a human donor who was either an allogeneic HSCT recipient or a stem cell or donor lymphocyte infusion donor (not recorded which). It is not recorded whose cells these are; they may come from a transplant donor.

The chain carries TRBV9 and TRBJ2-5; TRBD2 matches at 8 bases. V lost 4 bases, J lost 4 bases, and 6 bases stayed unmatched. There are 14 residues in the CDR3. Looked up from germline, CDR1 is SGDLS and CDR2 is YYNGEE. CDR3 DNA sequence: TGTGCCAGCAGCTCCGGGGGGGGACCAGAGACCCAGTACTTC. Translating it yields CASSSGGGPETQYF.

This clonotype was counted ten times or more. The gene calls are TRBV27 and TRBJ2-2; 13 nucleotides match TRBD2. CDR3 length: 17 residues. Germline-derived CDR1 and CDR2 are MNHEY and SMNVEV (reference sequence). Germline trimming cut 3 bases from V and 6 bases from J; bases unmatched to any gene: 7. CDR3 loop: CASSFPGLAGIAGELFF. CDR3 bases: TGTGCCAGCAGTTTCCCGGGACTAGCGGGGATCGCCGGGGAGCTGTTTTTT.

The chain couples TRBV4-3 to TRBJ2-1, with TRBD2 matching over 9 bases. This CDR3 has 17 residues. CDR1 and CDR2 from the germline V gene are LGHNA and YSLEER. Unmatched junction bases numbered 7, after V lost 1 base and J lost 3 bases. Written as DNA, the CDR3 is TGCGCCAGCAGCCAAGTTCCCCTAGCGGGATACTACAATGAGCAGTTCTTC. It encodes CASSQVPLAGYYNEQFF.

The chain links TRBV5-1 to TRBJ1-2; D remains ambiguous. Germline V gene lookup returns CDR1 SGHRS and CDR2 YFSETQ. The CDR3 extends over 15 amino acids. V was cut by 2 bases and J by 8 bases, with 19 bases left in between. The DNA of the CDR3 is TGCGCCAGCAGCTTCACCCCCGGATCGATGGGCGGCTACACCTTC. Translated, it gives CASSFTPGSMGGYTF.